The 9 T cell receptor beta chains presented below share a single source sample, sequenced in a study of radiotherapy plus CTLA-4 blockade in lung cancer. Produced via immunoSEQ multiplex PCR; TCRdb's table is partial and in-frame only. The sample shows roughly 90,000 clones, about four fifths of them seen only once. Sequences were derived from peripheral blood, sampled from a patient treated with radiotherapy plus ipilimumab. These receptors all come from a human donor with non-small cell lung cancer that progressed on radiotherapy plus ipilimumab.

The V gene is TRBV28, the J gene TRBJ1-2; no firm D call. V lost 5 bases to trimming and J lost 2 bases, with 6 bases between them. Germline CDR1 reads MDHEN; CDR2 reads SYDVKM. The CDR3 has 12 residues. The CDR3 DNA reads as TGTGCCAGCAGTCTCCTGAACTATGGCTACACCTTC. Residues: CASSLLNYGYTF.

The gene calls are TRBV6-6 and TRBJ2-1; a possible D gene is TRBD1 (5 bases). Germline V CDR1 and CDR2: MNHNY, SVGAGI (reference sequence). The V end lost 5 bases, the J end lost 6 bases, and 14 bases lay between the germline ends. The CDR3 is 14 residues long. The CDR3, as DNA: TGTGCCAGCAGTCTCGGACAACCGAGCAATGAGCAGTTCTTC. Translating it yields CASSLGQPSNEQFF.

The rearrangement links TRBV6-1 to TRBJ2-7, with D maybe TRBD2 (5 bases). This CDR3 has 14 amino acids. The germline V gene encodes CDR1 MNHNS and CDR2 SASEGT. Trimming removed 5 bases from V and 7 bases from J, with 18 bases in between. CDR3 in DNA: TGTGCCAGCAGTATAACTAGAACTTGGTTGGAGCAGTACTTC. Protein sequence: CASSITRTWLEQYF.

A note on this clone: Other nucleotide sequences from this sample produce the same CDR3. The CDR3 bases are TGCGCCAGCAGCCAAGAAGGCGGCACAGATACGCAGTATTTT. It codes for CASSQEGGTDTQYF. The chain uses TRBV4-1 and TRBJ2-3; no firm D call. The CDR3 is 14 residues long. Germline CDR1 is MGHRA and CDR2 is YSYEKL. Trimming took 0 bases from V and 1 from J, leaving 5 bases between them.

The DNA for the CDR3 is TGCGCCAGCAGCCAAGGGACAGGGATGCGGGAGGGCCCCACCTACAATGAGCAGTTCTTC. Protein sequence: CASSQGTGMREGPTYNEQFF. This chain links TRBV4-1 with TRBJ2-1; D might be TRBD2 (9 bases). CDR3 length: 20 residues. Germline V gives CDR1 MGHRA, CDR2 YSYEKL. Trimming took 1 base from V and 2 from J, leaving 24 bases between them.

The rearrangement joins TRBV28 to TRBJ2-7; 12 bases agree with TRBD2. Trimming removed 4 bases from V and 7 bases from J; junction bases left unmatched: 5. The CDR3 spans 14 residues. The V gene's germline CDR1 is MDHEN and CDR2 SYDVKM. CDR3 in DNA: TGTGCCAGCAGTTCGACTAGCGGGAGAGTAGAGCAGTACGTC. This encodes CASSSTSGRVEQYV.

The V call is TRBV6-4, the J call TRBJ2-3; D might be TRBD1 or TRBD2, each matching 5 bases. Trimming shortened V by 3 bases and J by 0 bases, and 10 bases separated the two germline ends. Germline values: CDR1 MRHNA, CDR2 SNTAGT. This CDR3 is 15 amino acids long. CDR3 loop: CASSERGESTDTQYF. The CDR3 DNA reads TGTGCCAGCAGTGAGAGGGGAGAAAGCACAGATACGCAGTATTTT.

V is TRBV5-4 and J is TRBJ2-7; D perhaps matches TRBD1 (6 bases). Germline-derived CDR1 and CDR2 are SGHNT and YYREEE (reference sequence). CDR3 length: 14 amino acids. V gave up 2 bases and J gave up 2 bases, with 11 bases separating them. The CDR3 spells CASSLQGRPYEQYF. The DNA for the CDR3 is TGTGCCAGCAGCTTACAGGGTCGCCCCTACGAGCAGTACTTC.

The chain couples TRBV5-8 to TRBJ1-6; a possible D gene is TRBD1 (5 bases). Germline V CDR1 and CDR2: SGHTS, YDEGEE. The CDR3 runs to 15 residues. V lost 4 bases, J lost 4 bases, and 12 bases lay in between. The CDR3 spells CASSQQSGYNSPLHF. The CDR3 region has the DNA TGTGCCAGCAGCCAGCAATCAGGGTATAATTCACCCCTCCACTTT.